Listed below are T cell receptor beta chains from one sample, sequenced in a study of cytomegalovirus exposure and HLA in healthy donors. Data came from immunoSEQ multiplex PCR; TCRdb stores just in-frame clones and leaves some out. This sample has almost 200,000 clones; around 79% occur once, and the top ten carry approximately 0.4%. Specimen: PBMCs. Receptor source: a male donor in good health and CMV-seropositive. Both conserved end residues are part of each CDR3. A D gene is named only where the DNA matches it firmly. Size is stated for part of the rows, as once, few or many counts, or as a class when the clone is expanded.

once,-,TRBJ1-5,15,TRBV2,TGTGCCAGCAGTGAACTTCGGAGCTTCCGCCAGCCCCAGCATTTT,CASSELRSFRQPQHF
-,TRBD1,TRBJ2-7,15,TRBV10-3,TGTGCCGCGACCACGGGGGACAGGGGCTCCTACGAGCAGTACTTC,CAATTGDRGSYEQYF
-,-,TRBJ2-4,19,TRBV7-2,TGTGCCAGCAGCTTAGAGGCTAGCGCCCCGACGTGGGCCAAAAACATTCAGTACTTC,CASSLEASAPTWAKNIQYF
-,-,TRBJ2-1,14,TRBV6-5,TGTGCCAGCAAGGGGGATAGCTCCTACAATGAGCAGTTCTTC,CASKGDSSYNEQFF
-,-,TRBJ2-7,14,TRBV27,TGTGCCAGCAGTCTCTCGGGTCGCTCCTACGAGCAGTACTTC,CASSLSGRSYEQYF
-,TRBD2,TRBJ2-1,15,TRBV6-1,TGTGCCAGCAGTGGAACCAGCGGGGGGAGGTATGAGCAGTTCTTC,CASSGTSGGRYEQFF
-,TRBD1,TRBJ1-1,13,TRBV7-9,TGTGCCAGCAGCAATGGACCAGGGGGTGAAGCTTTCTTT,CASSNGPGGEAFF
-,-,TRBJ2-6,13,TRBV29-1,TGCAGCGTACAGGGCTCTGGGGCCAACGTCCTGACTTTC,CSVQGSGANVLTF
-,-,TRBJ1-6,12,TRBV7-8,TGTGCCAGCACCCCACCAGGTTCACCCCTCCACTTT,CASTPPGSPLHF
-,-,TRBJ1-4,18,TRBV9,TGTGCCAGCAGCGTATTTCCGAAGGGGCCTGCAACTAATGAAAAACTGTTTTTT,CASSVFPKGPATNEKLFF
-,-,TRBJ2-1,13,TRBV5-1,TGCGCCAGCAGCTTGGTCGGGATCAATGAGCAGTTCTTC,CASSLVGINEQFF
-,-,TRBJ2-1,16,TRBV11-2,TGTGCCAGCAACAAAGAAGGGGGGGTCCTCTACAATGAGCAGTTCTTC,CASNKEGGVLYNEQFF
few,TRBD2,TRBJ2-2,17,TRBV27,TGTGCCAGCAGTTTCACCGGACTAGCGGGAGGTACGGGGGAGCTGTTTTTT,CASSFTGLAGGTGELFF
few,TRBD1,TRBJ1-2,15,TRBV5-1,TGCGCCAGCAGCTCGGAGGGCAGGGGGTTCTATGGCTACACCTTC,CASSSEGRGFYGYTF
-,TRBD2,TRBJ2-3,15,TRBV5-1,TGCGCCAGCAGCTCTAGCGGGGGGCAAGGGGATACGCAGTATTTT,CASSSSGGQGDTQYF
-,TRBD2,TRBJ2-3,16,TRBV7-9,TGTGCCAGCAGCTTAAGTTTAGCGGGGGTAACAGATACGCAGTATTTT,CASSLSLAGVTDTQYF
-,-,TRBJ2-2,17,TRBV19,TGTGCCAGTAGTATAGATCTCGGCAGGGGCGGCACCGGGGAGCTGTTTTTT,CASSIDLGRGGTGELFF
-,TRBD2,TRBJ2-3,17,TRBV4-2,TGTGCCAGCAGCTTACGACTAGCGGGGGACCGCACAGATACGCAGTATTTT,CASSLRLAGDRTDTQYF
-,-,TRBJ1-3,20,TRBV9,TGTGCCAGCAGCGTAGGGAAACGATCGAGGGGGTTTCTTCTTGGAAACACCATATATTTT,CASSVGKRSRGFLLGNTIYF
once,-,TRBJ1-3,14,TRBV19,TGTGCCAGTAGTATTGTCGACAGCGGAAACACCATATATTTT,CASSIVDSGNTIYF
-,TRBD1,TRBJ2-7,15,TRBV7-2,TGTGCCAGCAGCCCATCGGGACAGGGAGCCTACGAGCAGTACTTC,CASSPSGQGAYEQYF
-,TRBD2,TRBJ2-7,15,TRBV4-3,TGCGCCAGCAGCCAAGGACTAGCGGGACTGAACGAGCAGTACTTC,CASSQGLAGLNEQYF
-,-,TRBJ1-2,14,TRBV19,TGTGCCAGTAGAGGGACTTCTTTTTACTATGGCTACACCTTC,CASRGTSFYYGYTF
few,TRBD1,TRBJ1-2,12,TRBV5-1,TGCGCCAGCAGCCCGGACAGGGTCGGCTACACCTTC,CASSPDRVGYTF
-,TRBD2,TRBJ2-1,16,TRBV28,TGTGCCAGCAGTTTATGGGGGACTAGCGGTAATAATGAGCAGTTCTTC,CASSLWGTSGNNEQFF
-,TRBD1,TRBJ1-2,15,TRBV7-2,TGTGCCAGCAGCCTCTGGACAGGGGGAGTCTATGGCTACACCTTC,CASSLWTGGVYGYTF
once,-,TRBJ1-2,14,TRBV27,TGTGCCAGCAGCACCGCGGGGGCGGACTATGGCTACACCTTC,CASSTAGADYGYTF
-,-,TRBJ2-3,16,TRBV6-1,TGTGCCAGCAGTGTAGGGGCAGGGGCTTACACAGATACGCAGTATTTT,CASSVGAGAYTDTQYF
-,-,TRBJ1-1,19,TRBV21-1,TGTGCCAGCAGCGAACGGGACAGGGGGCGCAATGAGGTTAACACTGAAGCTTTCTTT,CASSERDRGRNEVNTEAFF
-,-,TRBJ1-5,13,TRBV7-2,TGTGCCAGCAGCTTGGCTTGGAATCAGCCCCAGCATTTT,CASSLAWNQPQHF
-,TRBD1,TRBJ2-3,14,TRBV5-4,TGTGCCAGCAGCTTGAGCCAGGGGGCTGATACGCAGTATTTT,CASSLSQGADTQYF
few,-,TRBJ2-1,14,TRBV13,TGTGCCAGCAGCCCGGGACTCTCCTACAATGAGCAGTTCTTC,CASSPGLSYNEQFF
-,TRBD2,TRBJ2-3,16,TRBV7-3,TGTGCCAGCAGCCTCCAGCATAGCGGGATTGGAGATACGCAGTATTTT,CASSLQHSGIGDTQYF
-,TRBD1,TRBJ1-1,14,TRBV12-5,TGTGCTAGTGGCGTTGGACAGGGGGCCACTGAAGCTTTCTTT,CASGVGQGATEAFF
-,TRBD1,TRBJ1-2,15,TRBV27,TGTGCCAGCAGTTTAACCGGGACAGGGACGACCGGCTACACCTTC,CASSLTGTGTTGYTF
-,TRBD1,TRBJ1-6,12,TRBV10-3,TGTGCCATCAGGACAGGGGAAGCACCCCTCCACTTT,CAIRTGEAPLHF
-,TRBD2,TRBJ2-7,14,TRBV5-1,TGCGCCAGCAGTGGAACTAGCGGGACCTACGAGCAGTACTTC,CASSGTSGTYEQYF
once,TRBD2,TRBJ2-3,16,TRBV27,TGTGCCAGCAGTTGGTTAGCGGGAGCCCGAGAAGATACGCAGTATTTT,CASSWLAGAREDTQYF